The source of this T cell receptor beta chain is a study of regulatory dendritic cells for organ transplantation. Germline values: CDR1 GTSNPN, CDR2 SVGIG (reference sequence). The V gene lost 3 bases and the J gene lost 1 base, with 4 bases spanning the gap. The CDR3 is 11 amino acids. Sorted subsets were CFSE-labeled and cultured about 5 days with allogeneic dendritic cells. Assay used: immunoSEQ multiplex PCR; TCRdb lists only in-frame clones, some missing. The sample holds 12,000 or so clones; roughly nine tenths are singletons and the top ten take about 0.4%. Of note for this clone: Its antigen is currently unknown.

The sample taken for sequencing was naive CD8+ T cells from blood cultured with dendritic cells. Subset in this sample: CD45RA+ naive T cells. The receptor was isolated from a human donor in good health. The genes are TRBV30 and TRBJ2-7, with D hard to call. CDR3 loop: CAWRTSYEQYF. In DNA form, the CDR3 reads TGTGCCTGGAGGACATCCTACGAGCAGTACTTC.